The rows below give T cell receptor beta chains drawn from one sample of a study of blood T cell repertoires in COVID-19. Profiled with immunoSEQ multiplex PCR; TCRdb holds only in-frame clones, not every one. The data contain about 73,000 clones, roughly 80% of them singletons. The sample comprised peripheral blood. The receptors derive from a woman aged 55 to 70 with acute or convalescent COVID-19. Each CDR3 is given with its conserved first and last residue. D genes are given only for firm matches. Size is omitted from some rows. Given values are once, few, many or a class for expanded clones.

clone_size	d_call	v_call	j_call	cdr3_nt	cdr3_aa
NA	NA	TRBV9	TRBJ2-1	TGTGCCAGCGTACCCGACTCGGGCAATGAGCAGTTCTTC	CASVPDSGNEQFF
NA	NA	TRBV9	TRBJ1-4	TGTGCCAGCAGCACGAGGGGAGGGGAGGGCGAAAAACTGTTTTTT	CASSTRGGEGEKLFF
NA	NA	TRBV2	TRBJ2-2	TGTGCCACCCGACTAGTAGAAGCCGGGGAGCTGTTTTTT	CATRLVEAGELFF
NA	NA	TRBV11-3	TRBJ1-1	TGTGCCAGCCTTCCAGGGGAAGCTTTCTTT	CASLPGEAFF
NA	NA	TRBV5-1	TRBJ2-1	TGCGCCAGCAGGTTTGAGGCCCCACCTGAGCAGTTCTTC	CASRFEAPPEQFF
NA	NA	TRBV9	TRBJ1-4	TGTGCCAGCAGCCCTGGGAGGAGCGCCGCAACTAATGAAAAACTGTTTTTT	CASSPGRSAATNEKLFF
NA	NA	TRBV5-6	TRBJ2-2	TGTGCCAGCAGCTCCCCCCCGGGGGGCGCCGACACCGGGGAGCTGTTTTTT	CASSSPPGGADTGELFF
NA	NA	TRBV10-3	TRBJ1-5	TGTGCCATCAGTGAGTCGAGGGCAGGGAGGGGCAATCAGCCCCAGCATTTT	CAISESRAGRGNQPQHF
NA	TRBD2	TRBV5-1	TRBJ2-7	TGCGCCAGCAGCTTGAGCGGGAATGTCAACGAGCAGTACTTC	CASSLSGNVNEQYF
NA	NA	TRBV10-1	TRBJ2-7	TGCGCCAGCAGTGAGTCGGCAGGGAAAGGCTACGAGCAGTACTTC	CASSESAGKGYEQYF
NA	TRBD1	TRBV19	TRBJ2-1	TGTGCCAGTAGCCATGACAGGGGTTTCCTGGGTGAGCAGTTCTTC	CASSHDRGFLGEQFF
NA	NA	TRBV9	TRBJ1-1	TGTGCCAGCAGCCCTCGTAGCAGTCAGCAATTTGAAGCTTTCTTT	CASSPRSSQQFEAFF
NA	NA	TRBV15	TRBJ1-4	TGTGCCACCAGCAGAGATAACGTGGGCCTAAACGAAAAACTGTTTTTT	CATSRDNVGLNEKLFF
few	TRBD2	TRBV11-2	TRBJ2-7	TGTGCCAGCAGCCCATTAGCGGGAGGACCCTACGAGCAGTACTTC	CASSPLAGGPYEQYF
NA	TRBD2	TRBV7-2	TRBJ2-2	TGTGCCAGCAGCTTAGACGTAGCGGGGGGGACGGGCACCGGGGAGCTGTTTTTT	CASSLDVAGGTGTGELFF
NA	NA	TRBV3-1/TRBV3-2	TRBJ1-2	TGTGCCAGCAGCCAAAGGCGGGGTGGCTATGGCTACACCTTC	CASSQRRGGYGYTF
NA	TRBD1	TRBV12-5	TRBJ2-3	TGTGCTAGTGGTTCGCACCTGACAGGGGCCACAGATACGCAGTATTTT	CASGSHLTGATDTQYF
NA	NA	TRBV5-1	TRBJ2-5	TGCGCCAGCAGCTCGGGACAGGAGATGGATTTCGGCGGGAGGGCGATGGGGGAGACCCAGTACTTC	CASSSGQEMDFGGRAMGETQYF
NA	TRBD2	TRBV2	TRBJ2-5	TGTGCCAGCAGTGGGGGACTAGCGGTCCAAGAGACCCAGTACTTC	CASSGGLAVQETQYF
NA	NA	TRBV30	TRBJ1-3	TGTGCCTGGAGTCCCCAGGGTGTTAGGTCTGGAAACACCATATATTTT	CAWSPQGVRSGNTIYF
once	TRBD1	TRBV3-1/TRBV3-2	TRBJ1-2	TGTGCCAGCAGCGGGGACAGGGGCCTAGGTGGCTACACCTTC	CASSGDRGLGGYTF
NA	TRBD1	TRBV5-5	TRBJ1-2	TGTGCCAGCAACGAAGGGACAGCGAACTATGGCTACACCTTC	CASNEGTANYGYTF
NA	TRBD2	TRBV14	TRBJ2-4	TGTGCCAGCGGCTCCTCCGGGGGGAGCAAAAACATTCAGTACTTC	CASGSSGGSKNIQYF
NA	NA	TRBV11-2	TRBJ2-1	TGTGCCAGCAGCCCCCAAAGGGGCGCGAACAATGAGCAGTTCTTC	CASSPQRGANNEQFF
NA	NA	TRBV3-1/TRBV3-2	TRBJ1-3	TGTGCCAGCAGCAAAACCAGGGACTCTGGAAACACCATATATTTT	CASSKTRDSGNTIYF
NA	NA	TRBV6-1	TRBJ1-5	TGTGCCAGCAGTGAAAGTGGACAGAAACCCCAGCATTTT	CASSESGQKPQHF
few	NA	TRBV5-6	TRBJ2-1	TGTGCCAGCAGCTTGTTTCATAGCTCCTCCTACAATGAGCAGTTCTTC	CASSLFHSSSYNEQFF
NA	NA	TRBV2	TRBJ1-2	TGTGCCAGCAGTGGTCCAGGGGGCTACACCTTC	CASSGPGGYTF
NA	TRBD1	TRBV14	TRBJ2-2	TGTGCCAGCAGCCAGTGGACAGGAATACGCACCGGGGAGCTGTTTTTT	CASSQWTGIRTGELFF
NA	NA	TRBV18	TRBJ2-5	TGTGCCAGCTCACCAGGGACATCAATAGAGACCCAGTACTTC	CASSPGTSIETQYF
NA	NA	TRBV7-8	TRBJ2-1	TGTGCCAGCAGCTTCAACAGGGCGAACAATGAGCAGTTCTTC	CASSFNRANNEQFF
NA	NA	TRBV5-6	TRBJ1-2	TGTGCCAGCAGCTCCCACGGGTCCGCCCCTTATGGCTACACCTTC	CASSSHGSAPYGYTF
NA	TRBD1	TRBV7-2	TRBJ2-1	TGTGCCAGCAGCTTAGTGGGACAGGGTAATGAGCAGTTCTTC	CASSLVGQGNEQFF
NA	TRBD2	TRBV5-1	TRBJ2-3	TGCGCCAGCGCGGGGGAGACAGATACGCAGTATTTT	CASAGETDTQYF
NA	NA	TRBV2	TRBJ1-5	TGTGCCAGCAGAGGGGCATCCGGGAGCAATCAGCCCCAGCATTTT	CASRGASGSNQPQHF
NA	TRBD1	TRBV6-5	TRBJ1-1	TGTGCCAGCAGTTACGGAGGGACAGGCTCTCATGAAGCTTTCTTT	CASSYGGTGSHEAFF
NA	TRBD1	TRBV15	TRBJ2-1	TGTGCCACCAGCAGAACCTACCGGGACAGGGCATACAATGAGCAGTTCTTC	CATSRTYRDRAYNEQFF
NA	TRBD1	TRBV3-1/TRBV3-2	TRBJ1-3	TGTGCCAGCAGCCCGGGACAGGGTAGCTCCGGAAACACCATATATTTT	CASSPGQGSSGNTIYF
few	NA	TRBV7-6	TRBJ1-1	TGTGCCAGCAGCATCCTTGGGCAGGGCGTTAACACTGAAGCTTTCTTT	CASSILGQGVNTEAFF
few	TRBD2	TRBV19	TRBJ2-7	TGTGCCAGTAGTATTAAGCGGGGGGCCTACGAGCAGTACTTC	CASSIKRGAYEQYF
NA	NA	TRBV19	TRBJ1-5	TGTGCCAGTAGTAGGGTGAGTCAGGGGCTGGTTCAGCCCCAGCATTTT	CASSRVSQGLVQPQHF
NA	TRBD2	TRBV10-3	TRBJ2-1	TGTGCCATCTCCTCGGGGGGATCGACAAATGAGCAGTTCTTC	CAISSGGSTNEQFF
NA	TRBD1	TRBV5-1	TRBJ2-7	TGCGCCAGCAGTTCTGATCCGGGACAGGGGGTGCGCGAGCAGTACTTC	CASSSDPGQGVREQYF
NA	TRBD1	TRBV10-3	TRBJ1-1	TGTGCCGGCCCGGGACAGGACAAGAAGAACACTGAAGCTTTCTTT	CAGPGQDKKNTEAFF
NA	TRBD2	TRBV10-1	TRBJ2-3	TGCGCCAGCAGTGAGGCGGGGGTATCAACAGATACGCAGTATTTT	CASSEAGVSTDTQYF
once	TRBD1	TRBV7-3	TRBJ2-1	TGTGCCAGCAGCCTGGGACAGGCGAACAATGAGCAGTTCTTC	CASSLGQANNEQFF